The present T cell receptor (beta chain) was sequenced within a study of radiation and T cells in renal cell carcinoma (dated by TCRdb to about 2020). Notes on the research overall: The samples were drawn from a clinical trial, where primary renal cell carcinomas were treated with 15 Gy of stereotactic body radiation therapy and then removed by nephrectomy 4 weeks afterward. TCR beta sequencing covered approximately 50 samples in total, comprising around 25 tumors and roughly 27 peripheral blood samples. A total of 4,016,671 unique CDR3 nucleotide sequences, encoding 2.5 million to 3 million unique CDR3 amino acid sequences, were found across all 55 or so samples.

Sample time point, as interpreted from the label and publication: baseline pretreatment blood. The treatment or condition label, read with the paper, signifies: 15 Gy SBRT to primary tumor, nephrectomy 4 weeks later. Serial peripheral blood from radiation-treated patients was sampled at baseline, 2 weeks and 4 weeks after SBRT to track tumor-enriched clonotypes. Renal cell carcinoma with clear cell pathology was present in all patients. The QIAamp DNA Blood Mini Kit (Qiagen) was used to prepare genomic DNA for TCR sequencing. Only samples passing all quality control checks were included in the analyses. What the work shows at the level of the full study, not this receptor alone: Because the trial had a single-armed design, the trial could not examine how radiation dose or scheduling affected the TCR repertoire. Because pretreatment tumor biopsies were not available, the study could not determine whether clonotypes were already present within the tumor at baseline. An increase in top tumor clonotypes in blood was observed from baseline to 2 weeks post-radiation, followed by contraction by 4 weeks, which was taken to suggest transient expansion of tumor-resident clones. Blood repertoire dynamics were not followed beyond 4 weeks after treatment.

The CDR3, from cysteine to phenylalanine, totals 13 residues. The retained sequence is limited to the CDR3, 39 bases, with the frame set at the first base. Compared with germline, V lacks 4 bases and J lacks 3 bases; bases without a gene match: 0. CDR1 is given as SGHRS and CDR2 as YFSETQ, both from the germline V gene. TCR beta libraries were generated from genomic DNA with the immunoSEQ kit, following the manufacturer's recommendations. To prepare the libraries, a first multiplex PCR with proprietary primers was run, followed by a second PCR that added unique barcodes, and a bead cleanup was done after each round. Each sample batch included a kit-provided positive control reaction and a negative control reaction. The final libraries underwent checking on an Agilent 4200 TapeStation D1000 ScreenTape, volumetric pooling, and quantification by qPCR. An Illumina NextSeq500 fitted with a MidOutput 150-cycle cartridge performed the sequencing, running 156 Read1 cycles and 15 Index1 cycles with the kit's custom primers. The pooled library was loaded at 0.95 to 1 pM with around 20% PhiX control spiked in. Per the original workflow: The vendor-processed data were analyzed in R, and a clonotype was defined as all T cells that share the same CDR3 nucleotide sequence. For clone abundance analyses, frequencies were normalized to the 10,000 most abundant clones per sample. Public T cell clones, which averaged fewer than five per sample, were removed prior to analysis. A difference in abundance of at least 32-fold between compartments was used to define tumor-enriched and baseline blood-enriched clonotypes. Clonotypes expanded or contracted between blood time points were identified with a beta-binomial differential abundance model. The Baroni-Urbani and Buser coefficient was used to measure tumor-blood repertoire similarity, and groups were compared with two-tailed Wilcoxon tests in R. This immuneACCESS table, as held by TCRdb, lists in-frame sequences with V and J called but not all clones. Of the missing ones, under half trace to an unresolved V gene in checked studies; the others have no known cause. V and J calls plus clone size are reproduced from that table; the DNA served to infer D and trimming. For this sample the table gives approximately 140,000 clones, of which about 87% were detected only once. Of the sample, around 4.4% is held by the ten largest clones.

In the case of this clone: It lacks a known antigen. The sample holds no much larger clone one base away, and base qualities are not on file.

The receptor was derived from a woman aged 70-85 years with renal cell carcinoma. This receptor chain uses TRBV5-1 and TRBJ2-5, and 10 junctional nucleotides match TRBD2. This specimen consisted of blood, obtained from a patient whose treatment included radiotherapy and nephrectomy. CDR3 protein: CASSGLAEETQYF. The DNA sequence is given as TGCGCCAGCAGCGGACTAGCGGAAGAGACCCAGTACTTC.